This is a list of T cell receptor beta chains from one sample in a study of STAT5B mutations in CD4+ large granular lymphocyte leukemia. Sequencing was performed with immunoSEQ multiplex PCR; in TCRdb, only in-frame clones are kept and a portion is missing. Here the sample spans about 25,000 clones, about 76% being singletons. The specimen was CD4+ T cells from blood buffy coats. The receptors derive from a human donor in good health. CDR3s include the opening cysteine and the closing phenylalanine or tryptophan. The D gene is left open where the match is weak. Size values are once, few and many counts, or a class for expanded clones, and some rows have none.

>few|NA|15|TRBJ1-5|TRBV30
TGTGCCTGGAGTGTACAGGGAAGGTTCAATCAGCCCCAGCATTTT
CAWSVQGRFNQPQHF
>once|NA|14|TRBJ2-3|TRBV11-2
TGTGCCAGCAGCTTAGGGCAGATCACAGATACGCAGTATTTT
CASSLGQITDTQYF
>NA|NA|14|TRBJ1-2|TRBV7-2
TGTGCCAGCAGCTTATATGAGGCTTACTATGGCTACACCTTC
CASSLYEAYYGYTF
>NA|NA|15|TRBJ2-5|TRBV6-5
TGTGCCAGCAGCCACAACCTCGACCGTCAAGAGACCCAGTACTTC
CASSHNLDRQETQYF
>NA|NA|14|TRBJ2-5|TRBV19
TGTGCCAGTAGTATATCGCACAATCGGGAGACCCAGTACTTC
CASSISHNRETQYF
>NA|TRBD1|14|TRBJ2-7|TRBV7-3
TGTGCCAGCAGCCAGGACAGGGTTTTCTACGAGCAGTACTTC
CASSQDRVFYEQYF
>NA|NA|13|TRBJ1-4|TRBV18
TGTGCCAGCTCACCGGACAGTAATGAAAAACTGTTTTTT
CASSPDSNEKLFF
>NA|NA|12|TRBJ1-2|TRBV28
TGTGCCAGCAGTGAGGGGGAGTATGGCTACACCTTC
CASSEGEYGYTF
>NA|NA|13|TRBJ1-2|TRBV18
TGTGCCAGCTCACCATCAGGGGAGGATGGCTACACCTTC
CASSPSGEDGYTF
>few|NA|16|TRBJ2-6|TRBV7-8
TGTGCCAGCAGCTTAGGACAAGCCTCTGGGGCCAACGTCCTGACTTTC
CASSLGQASGANVLTF
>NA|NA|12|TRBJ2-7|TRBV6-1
TGTGCCAGCAGTCTCAGGGGATACGAGCAGTACTTC
CASSLRGYEQYF
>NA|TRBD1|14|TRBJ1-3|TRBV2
TGTGCCAGCAGGGGGACAGTCTCTGGAAACACCATATATTTT
CASRGTVSGNTIYF
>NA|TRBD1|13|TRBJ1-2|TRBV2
TGTGCCAGCAGTGAGACCGCCCTGGACAGGGACACCTTC
CASSETALDRDTF
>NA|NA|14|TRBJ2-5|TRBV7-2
TGTGCCAGCAGCCTGACTTGGGGGCAAGAGACCCAGTACTTC
CASSLTWGQETQYF
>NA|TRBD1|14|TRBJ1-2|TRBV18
TGTGCCAGCTCAGCTGAACCCGGGACAGGGGGCTACACCTTC
CASSAEPGTGGYTF
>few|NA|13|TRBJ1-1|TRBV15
TGTGCCACCAGCACTGAGAGGATCACTGAAGCTTTCTTT
CATSTERITEAFF
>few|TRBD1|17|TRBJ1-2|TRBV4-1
TGCGCCAGCAGCCAAGAGGGACAGGGGAAATCTCGGTATGGCTACACCTTC
CASSQEGQGKSRYGYTF
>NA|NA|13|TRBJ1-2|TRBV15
TGTGCCACCAGCAGTTGGACCTCGGGAGGCTACACCTTC
CATSSWTSGGYTF
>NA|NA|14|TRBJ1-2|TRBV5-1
TGCGCCAGCAGGGCGGACAGTCTTCAGGGGGGCTACACCTTC
CASRADSLQGGYTF
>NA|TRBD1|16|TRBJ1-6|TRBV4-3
TGCGCCAGCAGCCAAGATCCGGGACAGATGAATTCACCCCTCCACTTT
CASSQDPGQMNSPLHF
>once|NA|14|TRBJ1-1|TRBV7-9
TGTGCCAGCAGCTTAGCAGGGGGGGGCACTGAAGCTTTCTTT
CASSLAGGGTEAFF
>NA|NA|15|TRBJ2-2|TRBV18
TGTGCCAGCTCACCGGCAGGGGACCGCACCGGGGAGCTGTTTTTT
CASSPAGDRTGELFF
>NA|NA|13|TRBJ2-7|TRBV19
TGTGCCAGTAGCCGGGACGGGACCTACGAGCAGTACTTC
CASSRDGTYEQYF
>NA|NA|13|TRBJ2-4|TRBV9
TGTGCCAGCAGCGTAGACCCCGAAAACATTCAGTACTTC
CASSVDPENIQYF
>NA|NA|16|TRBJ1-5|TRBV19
TGTGCCAGTAGAAATTCGGTCGCAAATAGCAATCAGCCCCAGCATTTT
CASRNSVANSNQPQHF
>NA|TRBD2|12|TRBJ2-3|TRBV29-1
TGCAGCGCGGGGGGGCACACAGATACGCAGTATTTT
CSAGGHTDTQYF
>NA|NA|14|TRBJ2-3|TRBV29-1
TGCAGCGTGAGACTCTCGGGGGGCCCAGATACGCAGTATTTT
CSVRLSGGPDTQYF
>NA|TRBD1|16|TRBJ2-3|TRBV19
TGTGCCAGTAGGGACCCGGGACAGGGGGCCTCAGATACGCAGTATTTT
CASRDPGQGASDTQYF
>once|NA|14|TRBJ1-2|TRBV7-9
TGTGCCAGCAGCTCTGCACAGGTCAACTATGGCTACACCTTC
CASSSAQVNYGYTF
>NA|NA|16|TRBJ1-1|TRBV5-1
TGCGCCAGCAGCGTGGCCTCTGTTGTTGTGGACACTGAAGCTTTCTTT
CASSVASVVVDTEAFF
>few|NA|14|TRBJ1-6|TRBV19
TGTGCCAGTAACCTGGGGGGGAGTAATTCACCCCTCCACTTT
CASNLGGSNSPLHF
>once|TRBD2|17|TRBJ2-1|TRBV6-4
TGTGCCAGCAGTGCGAGCCTAGCGGGGGGGCTCCCCCGTGAGCAGTTCTTC
CASSASLAGGLPREQFF
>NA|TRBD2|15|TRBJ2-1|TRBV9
TGTGCCAGCAGCCCATCGGGAGGGACCTACAATGAGCAGTTCTTC
CASSPSGGTYNEQFF
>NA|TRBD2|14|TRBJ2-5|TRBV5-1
TGCGCCAGCAGCTCGAGCGGGAGGGTCGAGACCCAGTACTTC
CASSSSGRVETQYF
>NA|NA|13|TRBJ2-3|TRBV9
TGTGCCAGCAGCGTATTAGAGACAGATACGCAGTATTTT
CASSVLETDTQYF
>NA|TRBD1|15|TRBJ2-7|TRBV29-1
TGCAGCGTTGAAGCGGTCGGCAGGGGGCGAAGCGAGCAGTACTTC
CSVEAVGRGRSEQYF
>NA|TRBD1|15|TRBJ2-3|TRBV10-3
TGTGCCATCAGAACCGGGACAGGGTTGGCAGATACGCAGTATTTT
CAIRTGTGLADTQYF
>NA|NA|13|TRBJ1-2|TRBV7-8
TGTGCCAGCAGCTTACGGGGCGTCGGTGGCTACACCTTC
CASSLRGVGGYTF
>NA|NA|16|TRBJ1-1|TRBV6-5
TGTGCCAGCAGTTATCAGAGGGGGTCTGGGCTGACTGAAGCTTTCTTT
CASSYQRGSGLTEAFF
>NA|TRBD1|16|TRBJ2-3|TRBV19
TGTGCCAGTAGTACAGGGGGTGCAGGGAACACAGATACGCAGTATTTT
CASSTGGAGNTDTQYF
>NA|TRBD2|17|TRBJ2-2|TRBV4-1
TGCGCCAGCAGCCAATTTACTAGCGGGAGGGCTTCCGGGGAGCTGTTTTTT
CASSQFTSGRASGELFF
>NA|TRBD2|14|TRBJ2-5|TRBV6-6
TGTGCCAGCGGGACTTTAGCGGGGGAAGAGACCCAGTACTTC
CASGTLAGEETQYF
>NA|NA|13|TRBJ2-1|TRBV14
TGTGCCAGCAGCCAAGGGACGAGTAATGAGCAGTTCTTC
CASSQGTSNEQFF
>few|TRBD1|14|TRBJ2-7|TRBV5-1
TGCGCCAGCAGCTTGGGGACAGGGCCCTACGAGCAGTACTTC
CASSLGTGPYEQYF
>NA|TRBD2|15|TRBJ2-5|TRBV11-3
TGTGCCAGCAGCTCCTGGACTAGCCGGACAGAGACCCAGTACTTC
CASSSWTSRTETQYF
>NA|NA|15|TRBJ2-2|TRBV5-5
TGTGCCAGCAGCGCTGGGAATCTGAACACCGGGGAGCTGTTTTTT
CASSAGNLNTGELFF
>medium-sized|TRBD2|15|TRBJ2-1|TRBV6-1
TGTGCCAGCAGTGAGGTAGCGGGGGGGCCTGGTGAGCAGTTCTTC
CASSEVAGGPGEQFF
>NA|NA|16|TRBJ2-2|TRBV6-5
TGTGCCAGCAGTTACCGGACCGCACCGAACACCGGGGAGCTGTTTTTT
CASSYRTAPNTGELFF
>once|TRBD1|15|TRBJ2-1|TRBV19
TGTGCCAGTAGGGAGGGGACAGGGTACTACAATGAGCAGTTCTTC
CASREGTGYYNEQFF
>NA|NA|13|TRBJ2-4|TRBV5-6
TGTGCCAGCAGCCCGGGCCTCTTAAACATTCAGTACTTC
CASSPGLLNIQYF
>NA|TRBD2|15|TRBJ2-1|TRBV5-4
TGTGCCAGCAGCTCCTCGGGACTAGCAGCAAATGAGCAGTTCTTC
CASSSSGLAANEQFF
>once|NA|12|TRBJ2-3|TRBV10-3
TGTGCCATCAGTGAGTCGACAGATACGCAGTATTTT
CAISESTDTQYF
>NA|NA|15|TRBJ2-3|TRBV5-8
TGTGCCAGCACCCCCCGTGGCAGCTCCACAGATACGCAGTATTTT
CASTPRGSSTDTQYF
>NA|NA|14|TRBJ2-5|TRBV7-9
TGTGCCAGCAGCTTAGTACAGAACCAAGAGACCCAGTACTTC
CASSLVQNQETQYF
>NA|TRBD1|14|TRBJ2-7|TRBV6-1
TGTGCCAGCAGAACCGGGACAGGGCCCTACGAGCAGTACTTC
CASRTGTGPYEQYF
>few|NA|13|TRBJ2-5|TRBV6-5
TGTGCCAGCAGCGAGAACACCCAAGAGACCCAGTACTTC
CASSENTQETQYF
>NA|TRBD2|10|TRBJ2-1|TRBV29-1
TGCAGCGTGGGACTAGCGGAGCAGTTCTTC
CSVGLAEQFF